This record concerns one T cell receptor beta chain sequence. What it recognizes is unknown. CDR1 is SGHRS and CDR2 is YFSETQ in the germline V gene. The CDR3 loop spans 16 amino acids. Trimming left V 3 bases short and J 1 base short, with 16 bases between. The whole isolated RNA underwent reverse transcription, so sequencing captured expressed TCRB transcripts. The assay was immunoSEQ multiplex PCR, and TCRdb's table has in-frame clones only and misses some. Here the sample spans about 170,000 clones, 6.5% to 9.5% being singletons. These data belong to a study of beta chain features in type 1 diabetes. About the research overall: Age and gender were similar between patients and healthy donors, as were cell yields.

Findings of the study overall: TCRB CDR3 length was moderately but significantly reduced in all four CD4+ subsets of Type 1 diabetes patients. With patients and controls alike, PCR might favor shorter templates to an equal degree. Whether TCRB rearrangement is influenced by HLA type was left unresolved in this analysis. Within patients, naive, central memory and Treg TCRB repertoires seemed more similar than within healthy donors.

The clonotype comes from a woman in her thirties or forties with type 1 diabetes. What was sequenced was central memory CD4+ T cells from blood. The chain couples TRBV5-1 to TRBJ1-1; D perhaps matches TRBD1 (6 bases). For the CDR3, the DNA is TGCGCCAGCAGCTCCACCCCAGGGGAAGGGAACACTGAAGCTTTCTTT. Its translation is CASSSTPGEGNTEAFF.